This entry lists 26 T cell receptor beta chains sequenced from one sample in a study of shared clonotypes between healthy human individuals. Generated by immunoSEQ multiplex PCR, the TCRdb table keeps only in-frame clones and is missing some. The profile shows fewer than 2.5 million clones, roughly 93% of them singletons. Sequencing was carried out using naive CD4+ T cells from PBMCs. Stated subset: CD45RA+ positively selected. The receptors shown here come from a man younger than 35 in good health. Some clones in this sample may be carry-over from other donors' samples.

The rearrangement uses TRBV6-1 and TRBJ1-4, with 9 nucleotides matching TRBD1. Germline V gives CDR1 MNHNS, CDR2 SASEGT. The junction had 5 bases not matched to a gene; V was cut back by 4 bases and J by 5 bases. The CDR3 spans 15 residues. The CDR3 reads CASSAPGQGNEKLFF. The CDR3 DNA sequence: TGTGCCAGCAGTGCACCGGGACAGGGAAATGAAAAACTGTTTTTT.

V and J are TRBV23-1 and TRBJ2-7; D is unresolved. TRBV23-1 belongs to the ORF category, with a function that is uncertain. The CDR3 length is 14 residues. Trimming cost V 4 bases and J 3 bases, with 13 bases left between them. The CDR3 region has the DNA TGCGCCAGCAGTCGGAACCCGAATAACTACGAGCAGTACTTC. Residues: CASSRNPNNYEQYF.

This chain connects TRBV5-1 to TRBJ2-3; D uncertain. Trimming took 0 bases from V and 2 from J, leaving 10 bases between them. This CDR3 region has 15 residues. Germline V gives CDR1 SGHRS, CDR2 YFSETQ. The CDR3 reads CASSLGTPATDTQYF. The CDR3 DNA reads TGCGCCAGCAGCTTGGGGACGCCCGCCACAGATACGCAGTATTTT.

The J gene is TRBJ1-2, the V gene TRBV30; D is perhaps TRBD1 (5 bases). Trimming removed 4 bases at V and 8 bases at J, with 11 bases between. Germline V gene data show CDR1 as GTSNPN and CDR2 as SVGIG (reference sequence). The CDR3 sequence is 11 residues long. CDR3 sequence reads: CAWMSGGGYTF. CDR3 nucleotide sequence: TGTGCCTGGATGTCTGGGGGGGGCTACACCTTC.

The chain has TRBV5-8 and TRBJ2-5; D call uncertain. The CDR3 is 15 amino acids. V was pared by 1 base and J by 2 bases, with 12 bases between. CDR1 and CDR2 (germline): SGHTS, YDEGEE. CDR3 sequence: CASSLMATQQETQYF. The CDR3 nucleotides are TGTGCCAGCAGCTTGATGGCTACCCAACAAGAGACCCAGTACTTC.

This clone was found a few times. The J gene is TRBJ2-3, the V gene TRBV11-2; D is possibly TRBD2 (7 bases). The CDR3 spans 15 residues. CDR1 is SGHAT, CDR2 FQNNGV, per germline. Trimming stripped 0 bases from V and 4 bases from J, with 11 bases between. In DNA form, the CDR3 reads TGTGCCAGCAGCTTAGATGGGGGGGCCGCAGATACGCAGTATTTT. Translating gives CASSLDGGAADTQYF.

V is TRBV19 and J is TRBJ1-4; possible D gene TRBD1, 5 bases. The V end was cut by 9 bases, the J end by 4 bases, with 12 bases between. The length of the CDR3 is 13 residues. Looked up from germline, CDR1 is LNHDA and CDR2 is SQIVND (reference sequence). CDR3 amino acids: CARPGRHNEKLFF. For the CDR3, the DNA is TGTGCCAGACCGGGACGGCATAATGAAAAACTGTTTTTT.

V is TRBV7-2 and J is TRBJ2-1; D possibly corresponds to TRBD2 (6 bases). The CDR3 runs to 16 residues. From germline, CDR1 is SGHTA and CDR2 FQGNSA. Trimming took off 4 bases at V and 7 bases at J, with 20 bases between the two ends. The DNA of the CDR3 is TGTGCCAGCAGCTACCAGATGGCGGGGACGGGAAATGAGCAGTTCTTC. Amino acids: CASSYQMAGTGNEQFF.

This clone was found once. This chain joins TRBV4-1 and TRBJ2-5; 7 bases agree with TRBD1. The J call is doubtful: the DNA matches TRBJ2-7 better. Germline CDR1 is MGHRA and CDR2 is YSYEKL. The CDR3 covers 15 residues. The CDR3 DNA follows: TGCGCCAGCAGCCAGCACAGGGGATCCCCCTACGAGCAGTACTTC. It is translated as CASSQHRGSPYEQYF.

The chain couples TRBV5-8 to TRBJ2-3; 14 nucleotides align to TRBD2. Trimming removed 4 bases from V and 3 bases from J; junction bases left unmatched: 4. The CDR3 totals 16 residues. Germline CDR1 reads SGHTS; CDR2 reads YDEGEE. This chain's CDR3 is CASSRLAGGSTDTQYF. The CDR3 nucleotides are TGTGCCAGCAGCCGACTAGCGGGAGGGAGTACAGATACGCAGTATTTT.

The chain has TRBV4-3 and TRBJ2-7, with D maybe TRBD2 (6 bases). Germline V gives CDR1 LGHNA, CDR2 YSLEER. This CDR3 has 16 residues. With 4 bases removed from V and 1 base from J, the gap between germline ends came to 17 bases. As DNA, the CDR3 is TGCGCCAGCAGCCGCCAAGCCGGGGCGGGATCCTACGAGCAGTACTTC. The encoded protein is CASSRQAGAGSYEQYF.

The J gene is TRBJ2-1, the V gene TRBV9, with D perhaps TRBD2 (5 bases). V gave up 0 bases and J gave up 4 bases, with 11 bases separating them. The length of the CDR3 is 15 residues. Germline V lookup: CDR1 SGDLS, CDR2 YYNGEE. The CDR3 bases are TGTGCCAGCAGCGTAGACGGGGATTTTTACAATGAGCAGTTCTTC. As protein: CASSVDGDFYNEQFF.

The chain is built from TRBV5-1 and TRBJ1-1, with D possibly being TRBD1 (6 bases). Trimming shortened V by 4 bases and J by 7 bases, and 20 bases separated the two germline ends. The CDR3 consists of 15 residues. Per germline, CDR1 SGHRS and CDR2 YFSETQ. CDR3 sequence reads: CASSPLMDSFYEAFF. The CDR3 nucleotides read TGCGCCAGCAGCCCACTCATGGACAGTTTCTATGAAGCTTTCTTT.

This clone was recorded only once. V and J are TRBV27 and TRBJ2-7; TRBD2 agrees at 10 bases. V lost 2 bases and J lost 2; bases outside the gene matches: 12. The CDR3 contains 18 residues. CDR1 and CDR2 (germline): MNHEY, SMNVEV (reference sequence). CDR3 sequence reads: CASSLMGSGRWVTYEQYF. CDR3 nucleotide sequence: TGTGCCAGCAGTTTAATGGGTAGCGGGAGGTGGGTTACCTACGAGCAGTACTTC.

V is TRBV5-1 and J is TRBJ2-5; TRBD2 aligns across 10 bases. The CDR3 sequence is 15 residues long. V trimming: 4 bases; J trimming: 4 bases; junction bases outside the gene matches: 7. From germline, CDR1 is SGHRS and CDR2 YFSETQ. In DNA, the CDR3 is TGCGCCAGCAGCAACCCTAGCGGGAGTGGAGAGACCCAGTACTTC. Its protein is CASSNPSGSGETQYF.

The CDR3 bases are TGTGCCAGTAGTATAGGAGCCTCAGATACGCAGTATTTT. Translating gives CASSIGASDTQYF. The J gene is TRBJ2-3, the V gene TRBV19; no reliable D call. CDR3 size: 13 residues. The V end was cut by 1 base, the J end by 4 bases, with 6 bases between. Germline V lookup: CDR1 LNHDA, CDR2 SQIVND (reference sequence).

The chain has TRBV6-1 and TRBJ2-1, with D tentatively TRBD1 (6 bases). V lost 7 bases, J lost 7 bases, and 14 bases lay in between. The CDR3 covers 13 residues. Germline V CDR1 and CDR2: MNHNS, SASEGT. CDR3 loop: CASITGTRNEQFF. The CDR3 nucleotides are TGTGCCAGCATCACCGGGACACGGAATGAGCAGTTCTTC.

With regard to this clone: This specimen includes other DNA sequences encoding the same CDR3. This chain uses TRBV2 with TRBJ2-5, with 7 bases fitting TRBD2. Germline trimming cut 8 bases from V and 0 bases from J; bases unmatched to any gene: 0. Germline-derived CDR1 and CDR2 are SNHLY and FYNNEI. The CDR3 loop spans 12 amino acids. CDR3 sequence (DNA): TGTGCCAGCCGGGGGGACCAAGAGACCCAGTACTTC. Translation gives CASRGDQETQYF.

The rearrangement uses TRBV5-1 and TRBJ1-2; D ambiguous. V was pared by 0 bases and J by 8 bases, with 17 bases between. Germline assignment: CDR1 SGHRS and CDR2 YFSETQ. The CDR3 is 15 amino acids. The CDR3 region has the DNA TGCGCCAGCAGCTTGGCCGGACCATACGCGATAGGCTACACCTTC. Amino acids: CASSLAGPYAIGYTF.

This clone was seen a few times. The same CDR3 also results from other DNA sequences found in this sample. The rearrangement joins TRBV6-5 to TRBJ2-7; tentative D call: TRBD1 (6 bases). V gave up 0 bases and J gave up 2 bases, with 8 bases separating them. CDR3 length equals 14 residues. Germline V gene sequence: CDR1 MNHEY, CDR2 SVGAGI. The CDR3 nucleotides read TGTGCCAGCAGTTACTCGGCAGGGGCCTACGAGCAGTACTTC. It translates to CASSYSAGAYEQYF.

The V and J genes are TRBV28 and TRBJ2-2; unclear D gene. Germline CDR1 and CDR2: MDHEN and SYDVKM. V lost 7 bases, J lost 6 bases, and 6 bases lay in between. This CDR3 contains 11 residues. The CDR3 nucleotides read TGTGCCAGCACCTCGCCCGGGGAGCTGTTTTTT. Its translation is CASTSPGELFF.

This clone was detected once. The genes are TRBV6-1 and TRBJ1-2; D gene uncertain. There are 13 residues in the CDR3. Trimming left V 2 bases short and J 7 bases short, with 11 bases between. Germline CDR1 and CDR2: MNHNS and SASEGT. CDR3 residues: CASSETTVGGYTF. CDR3 DNA: TGTGCCAGCAGTGAAACCACAGTCGGTGGCTACACCTTC.

The chain recombines TRBV2 with TRBJ1-4, with D hard to call. This CDR3 comprises 13 residues. Per the germline V gene, CDR1 is SNHLY and CDR2 is FYNNEI. Trimming took 5 bases from V and 8 from J, leaving 12 bases between them. The CDR3 reads CASSWQQGEKLFF. DNA for the CDR3: TGTGCCAGCAGTTGGCAACAAGGGGAAAAACTGTTTTTT.

The chain uses TRBV5-1 and TRBJ1-3, with unresolved D. Germline values: CDR1 SGHRS, CDR2 YFSETQ. This CDR3 region has 16 residues. Trimming pared 0 bases from V and 2 bases from J, leaving 12 bases between. The chain's CDR3 is CASSLASTGAGNTIYF. CDR3 DNA sequence: TGCGCCAGCAGCTTGGCAAGTACCGGTGCTGGAAACACCATATATTTT.

The J gene is TRBJ2-1, the V gene TRBV5-1, with a tentative D call TRBD2 (5 bases). V dropped 1 base and J dropped 1 base, with 9 bases sitting between them. CDR3 length: 15 residues. Germline values: CDR1 SGHRS, CDR2 YFSETQ. CDR3 loop: CASSLQDSSYNEQFF. CDR3 DNA sequence: TGCGCCAGCAGCTTGCAGGACTCATCCTACAATGAGCAGTTCTTC.

As concerns this clone: Other nucleotide sequences in the sample specify the same CDR3. The chain combines TRBV18 with TRBJ2-1; TRBD1 is a possible D gene (6 bases). This CDR3 is 15 amino acids long. The V gene lost 3 bases and the J gene lost 0 bases, with 9 bases spanning the gap. Germline lookup yields CDR1 KGHSH and CDR2 LQKENI. The CDR3 spells CASSPLTGSYNEQFF. CDR3 coding DNA: TGTGCCAGCTCACCGCTGACAGGCTCCTACAATGAGCAGTTCTTC.